This paragraph reports one TCR beta chain. The data originate from a study of blood T cell repertoires in COVID-19. Study in general: Specimens from acute and convalescent COVID-19 originated in the United States, Italy and Spain. T cells, B-cell-depleted T cells, or PBMCs provided the cDNA or gDNA that served as material.

Germline V CDR1 and CDR2: SGHKS, YYEKEE (reference sequence). The CDR3 consists of 12 residues. The V end was cut by 4 bases, the J end by 3 bases, with 6 bases between. Original methodology: Nucleated cell number was recorded as an estimate derived from reference gene primer amplification. Here immunoSEQ multiplex PCR was the method, and the copy in TCRdb shows in-frame clones only, minus some. V and J calls plus clone size are reproduced from that table; the DNA served to infer D and trimming. The data hold approximately 61,000 clones, with about 85% observed a single time. The sample comprised peripheral blood. The V call is TRBV5-5, the J call TRBJ2-3, with D unclear. This clonotype originated in a man aged 70 or older with acute or convalescent COVID-19. CDR3 sequence (DNA): TGTGCCAGCAGCCCCGTGACAGATACGCAGTATTTT. Its protein is CASSPVTDTQYF.